These 23 T cell receptor beta chains share one sample of origin, sequenced in a study of T cell responses to AZD1222 COVID-19 vaccine (dated by TCRdb to the early 2020s). In light of the paper, this sample's time point label describes: baseline before first vaccination. Receptors were amplified or captured by the immunoSEQ multiplex PCR assay. TCRdb stores this immuneACCESS table with in-frame sequences only. Part of the clones is absent; in the studies checked, under half of the shortfall reflects unresolved V genes, and no reason is known for the rest. The table for this sample lists some 70,000 clones; roughly 82% of them were counted only once. In total, the top ten clones hold around 5.4% of the sample. This specimen was peripheral blood, taken on day 0 of AZD1222 vaccination. Receptors were obtained from an adult in good health.

The CDR3 region is CASAPSAGYEQYF. The DNA of the CDR3 is TGTGCCAGCGCACCTAGCGCTGGCTACGAGCAGTACTTC. The chain carries TRBV7-2 and TRBJ2-7; possible D gene TRBD2, 6 bases. V was cut by 8 bases and J by 3 bases, with 14 bases left in between. The CDR3 runs to 13 residues. In germline, CDR1 is SGHTA, CDR2 FQGNSA.

This rearrangement joins TRBV6-1 to TRBJ2-1; 8 bases fit TRBD2. The germline V gene encodes CDR1 MNHNS and CDR2 SASEGT. The CDR3 consists of 14 residues. The V gene end was trimmed by 7 bases and the J gene end by 4 bases; junction bases not matched to a gene: 6. DNA for the CDR3: TGTGCCAGCATCCCGGGGGGGGCTTACAATGAGCAGTTCTTC. Translated: CASIPGGAYNEQFF.

J is TRBJ1-2 and V is TRBV29-1, with D perhaps TRBD1 (5 bases). CDR3 length: 12 residues. CDR1 is SQVTM, CDR2 ANQGSEA, per germline. V lost 7 bases and J 4 bases, leaving 13 bases between the germline ends. CDR3 amino acids: CSAAGASYGYTF. CDR3 DNA sequence: TGCAGCGCAGCCGGGGCGAGCTATGGCTACACCTTC.

This clone appeared a single time. At one end the junction does not follow the germline gene, possibly because of a read error. This sequence joins TRBV12-3 or TRBV12-4 and TRBJ1-2, with D possibly matching TRBD1 (6 bases). The CDR3 is 12 amino acids. Here the CDR3 reads CASTHGGLGYNF. The CDR3 DNA is TGTGCCAGCACCCACGGGGGGCTTGGCTACAACTTC.

The V and J genes are TRBV7-9 and TRBJ1-6; 7 bases map to TRBD1. This CDR3 region has 16 residues. The V segment lost 5 bases and the J segment 10 bases; nucleotides outside the gene matches: 14. CDR1 and CDR2 from the germline V gene are SEHNR and FQNEAQ (reference sequence). CDR3: CASSQTSNRGWSPLHF. The CDR3 DNA reads TGTGCCAGCAGCCAGACAAGTAACAGGGGATGGTCACCCCTCCACTTT.

CDR3 loop: CASSLGHSGNTIYF. In DNA, the CDR3 is TGTGCCAGCAGCTTAGGTCATTCTGGAAACACCATATATTTT. This sequence joins TRBV7-2 and TRBJ1-3; D is uncertain. The germline V gene has CDR1 SGHTA and CDR2 FQGNSA. Trimming shortened V by 1 base and J by 1 base, and 5 bases separated the two germline ends. CDR3 size: 14 residues. Variable domain in full (rest from reference TRBV7-2 and TRBJ1-3): GAGVSQSPSNKVTEKGKDVELRCDPISGHTALYWYRQSLGQGLEFLIYFQGNSAPDKSGLPSDRFSAERTGGSVSTLTIQRTQQEDSAVYLCASSLGHSGNTIYFGEGSWLTVV.

The V call is TRBV14, the J call TRBJ1-5, with no clear D. The V and J ends lost 2 bases and 4 bases respectively, with 9 bases between them. CDR1 and CDR2 from the germline V gene are SGHDN and FVKESK. This CDR3 has 14 residues. The CDR3 sequence is CASSQLGRNQPQHF. DNA for the CDR3: TGTGCCAGCAGCCAATTAGGTCGAAATCAGCCCCAGCATTTT. Looking up the rest from reference TRBV14 and TRBJ1-5 gives the full variable domain: EAGVTQFPSHSVIEKGQTVTLRCDPISGHDNLYWYRRVMGKEIKFLLHFVKESKQDESGMPNNRFLAERTGGTYSTLKVQPAELEDSGVYFCASSQLGRNQPQHFGDGTRLSIL.

This clone was found a few times. V gene TRBV19 combines with J gene TRBJ1-1; 8 bases line up with TRBD1. Losses at the gene ends were 9 bases for V and 1 base for J; bases not matched to a gene: 4. CDR3 length: 13 residues. Per germline, CDR1 LNHDA and CDR2 SQIVND (reference sequence). CDR3 residues: CASLGQGNTEAFF. The CDR3 DNA reads as TGTGCCAGCCTAGGACAGGGGAACACTGAAGCTTTCTTT. Using reference TRBV19 and TRBJ1-1 for the parts outside the CDR3, the full variable domain is DGGITQSPKYLFRKEGQNVTLSCEQNLNHDAMYWYRQDPGQGLRLIYYSQIVNDFQKGDIAEGYSVSREKKESFPLTVTSAQKNPTAFYLCASLGQGNTEAFFGQGTRLTVV.

This clone came up once. The chain uses TRBV2 and TRBJ2-1; no definite D call. Germline V gene data show CDR1 as SNHLY and CDR2 as FYNNEI. This CDR3 comprises 13 residues. V gave up 6 bases and J gave up 5 bases, with 11 bases separating them. The CDR3 DNA reads as TGTGCCAGCAGGCCTGACACGGACAATGAGCAGTTCTTC. Its translation: CASRPDTDNEQFF.

The chain recombines TRBV7-2 with TRBJ1-2, with a weak D call TRBD1 (5 bases). Trimming left V 3 bases short and J 8 bases short, with 16 bases between. From germline, CDR1 is SGHTA and CDR2 FQGNSA. The CDR3 runs to 14 residues. The CDR3 DNA follows: TGTGCCAGCAGCTTCACCGGGACCGCGGGAGGCTACACCTTC. Amino acid sequence: CASSFTGTAGGYTF. Looking up the rest from reference TRBV7-2 and TRBJ1-2 gives the full variable domain: GAGVSQSPSNKVTEKGKDVELRCDPISGHTALYWYRQSLGQGLEFLIYFQGNSAPDKSGLPSDRFSAERTGGSVSTLTIQRTQQEDSAVYLCASSFTGTAGGYTFGSGTRLTVV.

V usage is TRBV5-1 and J usage is TRBJ1-1; TRBD1 aligns across 8 bases. The CDR3 has 14 residues. The ends lost 2 bases at V and 4 bases at J; junction bases unmatched: 4. CDR1 is SGHRS and CDR2 is YFSETQ in the germline V gene. The CDR3 reads CASSFRQGSTEAFF. In nucleotides, the CDR3 is TGCGCCAGCAGCTTTCGACAGGGGTCCACTGAAGCTTTCTTT.

V gene TRBV2 combines with J gene TRBJ1-2, with 7 bases aligning to TRBD1. The CDR3 spans 14 residues. Germline CDR1 and CDR2: SNHLY and FYNNEI. V was pared by 6 bases and J by 8 bases, with 12 bases of the junction left unmatched. The CDR3 sequence: CASRTDRQTVGYTF. For the CDR3, the DNA is TGTGCCAGCAGGACGGACAGGCAAACTGTAGGCTACACCTTC.

V and J are TRBV30 and TRBJ2-2, with TRBD1 identical over 8 bases. With 3 bases clipped from V and 0 bases from J, the junction kept 0 bases outside the gene matches. CDR1 is GTSNPN, CDR2 SVGIG, per germline (reference sequence). The length of the CDR3 is 14 residues. CDR3 protein: CAWRTGANTGELFF. Written as DNA, the CDR3 is TGTGCCTGGAGGACAGGGGCGAACACCGGGGAGCTGTTTTTT.

V gene TRBV4-3 combines with J gene TRBJ1-3; 11 positions match TRBD1. The CDR3 contains 16 residues. V was pared by 3 bases and J by 0 bases, with 1 base of the junction left unmatched. Germline loops: CDR1 LGHNA, CDR2 YSLEER. In nucleotides, the CDR3 is TGCGCCAGCAGCCACGGGACAGGGGGCTCTGGAAACACCATATATTTT. Its protein is CASSHGTGGSGNTIYF.

The chain couples TRBV3-1 (or the pseudogene TRBV3-2) to TRBJ2-5; D perhaps matches TRBD1 (6 bases). Germline CDR1 and CDR2: LGHDT and YNNKEL (reference sequence). This CDR3 has 15 residues. With 4 bases removed from V and 1 base from J, the gap between germline ends came to 13 bases. This CDR3 is CASSPGEQGQETQYF. DNA of the CDR3: TGTGCCAGCAGCCCAGGCGAACAGGGCCAAGAGACCCAGTACTTC.

V and J are TRBV7-8 and TRBJ2-3, with 9 bases matching TRBD2. Germline CDR1 SGHVS, CDR2 FQNEAQ. V was clipped by 6 bases and J by 4 bases; unmatched bases: 5. The CDR3 is 14 amino acids. The CDR3 DNA is TGTGCCAGCAGGAATAGCGGGGGTGCAGATACGCAGTATTTT. The encoded protein is CASRNSGGADTQYF.

This chain links TRBV28 with TRBJ2-7; unclear D gene. The germline V and J ends were trimmed by 3 bases and 0 bases, with 3 bases remaining between them. Germline CDR1 reads MDHEN; CDR2 reads SYDVKM. This CDR3 spans 12 amino acids. The CDR3 DNA follows: TGTGCCAGCAGTTTTTCCTCCTACGAGCAGTACTTC. Translating it yields CASSFSSYEQYF.

J is TRBJ2-1 and V is TRBV7-9; TRBD1 or TRBD2 may be the D gene (6 bases each). V lost 8 bases and J lost 6, with 14 bases in between. In germline, CDR1 is SEHNR, CDR2 FQNEAQ (reference sequence). This CDR3 region has 13 residues. The CDR3 is CASGGWGANEQFF. CDR3 sequence (DNA): TGTGCCAGCGGAGGTTGGGGGGCCAATGAGCAGTTCTTC.

The DNA of the CDR3 is TGTGCCAGCAGCTTAGGTAACCAATACTATGGCTACACCTTC. Its protein product is CASSLGNQYYGYTF. The chain links TRBV5-6 to TRBJ1-2; D call uncertain. The V end was cut by 2 bases, the J end by 3 bases, with 11 bases between. CDR1 is SGHDT, CDR2 YYEEEE, per germline. The CDR3 sequence is 14 residues long.

By its share, this clone is medium-sized. The chain recombines TRBV27 with TRBJ1-2; 7 bases map to TRBD1. CDR3 length: 14 residues. J was trimmed by 0 bases and V by 6 bases; bases with no gene match: 4. Germline values: CDR1 MNHEY, CDR2 SMNVEV (reference sequence). The CDR3 here is CASRIQGANYGYTF. As DNA, the CDR3 is TGTGCCAGCAGGATTCAGGGGGCTAACTATGGCTACACCTTC.

This clone is a singleton in its sample. The chain carries TRBV4-3 and TRBJ2-2; a weak D match, TRBD2 (5 bases). CDR1 and CDR2 from the germline V gene are LGHNA and YSLEER. Trimming took 0 bases from V and 3 from J, leaving 8 bases between them. The CDR3 loop spans 15 amino acids. CDR3 protein: CASSQDWGDTGELFF. DNA for the CDR3: TGCGCCAGCAGCCAAGACTGGGGAGACACCGGGGAGCTGTTTTTT.

This sequence joins TRBV15 and TRBJ1-6, with D hard to call. The germline CDR1 and CDR2 sequences are LNHNV and YYDKDF (reference sequence). V gave up 3 bases and J gave up 8 bases, with 8 bases separating them. CDR3 length: 13 amino acids. CDR3 sequence: CATSRGADSPLHF. In DNA form, the CDR3 reads TGTGCCACCAGCAGGGGAGCCGATTCACCCCTCCACTTT.

This clone came up a few times. The CDR3 protein is CASSLRPTGAMNTEAFF. The CDR3 nucleotides read TGTGCCAGCAGCTTAAGGCCAACAGGGGCCATGAACACTGAAGCTTTCTTT. V and J are TRBV7-2 and TRBJ1-1, with TRBD1 matching over 7 bases. This CDR3 region has 17 residues. From germline, CDR1 is SGHTA and CDR2 FQGNSA. V lost 2 bases and J lost 0; bases outside the gene matches: 9.